This TCR beta chain came from a study of long-term antiretroviral therapy in people with HIV. The V end was cut by 2 bases, the J end by 9 bases, with 8 bases between. Looked up from germline, CDR1 is MNHEY and CDR2 is SMNVEV (reference sequence). This CDR3 is 12 amino acids long. Survey-level resolution applied to immunoSEQ assay v3.0. Profiling relied on immunoSEQ multiplex PCR, and the TCRdb table lists in-frame clones only, not all of them. The repertoire holds under 20,000 clones, 60% to 85% seen once, with roughly 14% in the top ten. The chain carries TRBV27 and TRBJ2-1; D is undetermined. The receptor was derived from a man younger than 40 with HIV. Specimen: unsorted PBMCs, collected roughly 2.1 years before starting antiretroviral therapy. CDR3 sequence: CASSLMGCEQFF. The CDR3 nucleotides read TGTGCCAGCAGTTTAATGGGGTGTGAGCAGTTCTTC.